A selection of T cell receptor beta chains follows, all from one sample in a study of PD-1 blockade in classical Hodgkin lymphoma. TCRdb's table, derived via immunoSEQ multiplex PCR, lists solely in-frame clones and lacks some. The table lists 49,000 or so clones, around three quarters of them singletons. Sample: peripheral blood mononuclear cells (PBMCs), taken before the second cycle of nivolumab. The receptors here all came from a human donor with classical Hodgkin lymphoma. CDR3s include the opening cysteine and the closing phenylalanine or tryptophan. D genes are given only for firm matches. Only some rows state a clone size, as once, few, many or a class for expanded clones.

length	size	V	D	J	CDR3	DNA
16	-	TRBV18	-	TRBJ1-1	CASSPSEGHGPVEAFF	TGTGCCAGCTCCCCTTCCGAGGGGCATGGACCCGTTGAAGCTTTCTTT
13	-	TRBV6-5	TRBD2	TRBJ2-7	CASRTSGSYEQYF	TGTGCCAGCAGGACTAGCGGATCCTACGAGCAGTACTTC
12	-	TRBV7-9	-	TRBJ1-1	CASSLSNTEAFF	TGTGCCAGCAGCTTATCCAACACTGAAGCTTTCTTT
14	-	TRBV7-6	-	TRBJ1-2	CASSLGRTTFGHTF	TGTGCCAGCAGCTTAGGGAGGACAACGTTTGGCCACACCTTC
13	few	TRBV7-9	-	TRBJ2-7	CASSPGLGVGQYF	TGTGCCAGCAGCCCAGGACTGGGGGTGGGGCAGTACTTC
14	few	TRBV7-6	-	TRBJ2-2	CASSWVGDTGELFF	TGTGCCAGCAGCTGGGTAGGGGACACCGGGGAGCTGTTTTTT
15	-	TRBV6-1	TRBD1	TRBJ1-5	CATNGQDPSNQPQHF	TGTGCCACCAACGGACAGGACCCTAGCAATCAGCCCCAGCATTTT
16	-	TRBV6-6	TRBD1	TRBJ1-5	CASSYRDRGPHQPQHF	TGTGCCAGCAGTTATCGTGACAGGGGGCCTCATCAGCCCCAGCATTTT
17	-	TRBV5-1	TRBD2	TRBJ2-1	CASSFKASGLLVNEQFF	TGCGCCAGCAGCTTTAAAGCTAGCGGCTTACTTGTAAATGAGCAGTTCTTC
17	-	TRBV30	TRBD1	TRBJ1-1	CAWIGLETRDRNTEAFF	TGTGCCTGGATTGGTTTGGAGACGCGGGACAGGAACACTGAAGCTTTCTTT
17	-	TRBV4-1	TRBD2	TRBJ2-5	CASSQVGLAGDQETQYF	TGCGCCAGCAGCCAAGTCGGGCTAGCGGGGGACCAAGAGACCCAGTACTTC
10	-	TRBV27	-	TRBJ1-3	CAAPKGTIYF	TGTGCCGCCCCGAAGGGGACCATATATTTT
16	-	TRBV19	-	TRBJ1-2	CASTTMGAGASYGYTF	TGTGCCAGTACCACCATGGGGGCAGGGGCCTCCTATGGCTACACCTTC
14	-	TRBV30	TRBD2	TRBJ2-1	CACMREGFGNEQFF	TGTGCCTGTATGCGGGAGGGTTTTGGCAATGAGCAGTTCTTC
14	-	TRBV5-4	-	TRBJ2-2	CASSPAALSGELFF	TGTGCCAGCAGCCCAGCAGCTTTGTCCGGGGAGCTGTTTTTT
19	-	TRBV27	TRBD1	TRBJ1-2	CASSLFGRQGNTANYGYTF	TGTGCCAGCAGTTTATTTGGAAGACAGGGGAATACAGCTAACTATGGCTACACCTTC
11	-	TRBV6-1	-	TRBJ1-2	CASSTGGGYTF	TGTGCCAGCAGTACAGGCGGTGGCTACACCTTC
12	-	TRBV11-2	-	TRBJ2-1	CASSLGSNEQFF	TGTGCCAGCAGCTTAGGGAGCAATGAGCAGTTCTTC
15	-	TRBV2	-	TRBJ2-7	CASSEARDGAYEQYF	TGTGCCAGCAGTGAAGCGCGGGACGGGGCCTACGAGCAGTACTTC
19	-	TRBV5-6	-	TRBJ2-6	CASSLAFLPGSSGANVLTF	TGTGCCAGCAGCTTGGCCTTTCTGCCAGGGAGCTCTGGGGCCAACGTCCTGACTTTC
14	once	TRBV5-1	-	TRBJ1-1	CASESGPMNTEAFF	TGCGCCAGTGAGTCCGGGCCGATGAACACTGAAGCTTTCTTT
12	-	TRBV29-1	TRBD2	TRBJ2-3	CSVSSGGDTQYF	TGCAGCGTTTCTAGCGGGGGGGATACGCAGTATTTT
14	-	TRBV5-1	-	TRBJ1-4	CASSLDGLNEKLFF	TGCGCCAGCAGCTTGGACGGGCTAAATGAAAAACTGTTTTTT
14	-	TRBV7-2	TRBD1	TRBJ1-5	CASSQVQGNQPQHF	TGTGCCAGCAGCCAAGTACAGGGGAACCAGCCCCAGCATTTT
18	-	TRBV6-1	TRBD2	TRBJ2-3	CASSELEFGTRFTDTQYF	TGTGCCAGCAGTGAATTGGAGTTCGGGACTAGGTTCACAGATACGCAGTATTTT
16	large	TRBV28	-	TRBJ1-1	CASSSPPSSLNTEAFF	TGTGCCAGCAGTTCCCCACCAAGCAGCCTGAACACTGAAGCTTTCTTT
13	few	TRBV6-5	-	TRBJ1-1	CASRAQDVTEAFF	TGTGCCAGCAGGGCCCAGGACGTAACTGAAGCTTTCTTT
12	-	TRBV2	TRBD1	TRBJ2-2	CASSETGIELFF	TGTGCCAGCAGTGAGACAGGGATAGAGCTGTTTTTT